This entry lists 32 T cell receptor beta chains sequenced from one sample in a study of beta chain features in type 1 diabetes. Findings of the study overall: Among patients with Type 1 diabetes, TCRB CDR3s were moderately but significantly shorter in every one of the four CD4+ subsets.

All of the isolated RNA was reverse transcribed, so expressed TCRB transcripts were sequenced. Produced via immunoSEQ multiplex PCR; TCRdb's table is partial and in-frame only. The data hold 500,000 to 850,000 clones, with over 13% observed a single time. Their recognized antigens are unknown. The sequenced sample consisted of naive CD4+ T cells from blood. The receptors were gathered from a man between 18 and 29 years old with type 1 diabetes.

The rearrangement links TRBV27 to TRBJ2-2; TRBD2 aligns across 8 bases. V shed 3 bases, J shed 6 bases, and the junction held 6 bases outside the gene matches. CDR1 and CDR2 from the germline V gene are MNHEY and SMNVEV (reference sequence). This CDR3 is 15 amino acids long. CDR3 in DNA: TGTGCCAGCAGTTTTGTTCCGGGAGGGCCCGGGGAGCTGTTTTTT. This codes for CASSFVPGGPGELFF.

V gene TRBV2 combines with J gene TRBJ2-5; D remains unclear. The CDR3 totals 15 residues. Between the trimmed V and J ends, which lost 3 bases and 7 bases, there was a span of 18 bases. Germline-derived CDR1 and CDR2 are SNHLY and FYNNEI. DNA of the CDR3: TGTGCCAGCAGTGAGATCACTGCCTCGGGTGGGACCCAGTACTTC. It encodes CASSEITASGGTQYF.

V gene TRBV10-3 combines with J gene TRBJ2-1, with 10 bases fitting TRBD2. Germline loops: CDR1 ENHRY, CDR2 SYGVKD. V shed 4 bases, J shed 7 bases, and the junction held 4 bases outside the gene matches. This CDR3 region has 14 residues. The CDR3: CAISVSSGRNEQFF. In DNA form, the CDR3 reads TGTGCCATCAGTGTCTCTAGCGGGAGAAATGAGCAGTTCTTC.

This chain uses TRBV30 with TRBJ2-1, with D maybe TRBD2 (7 bases). With 4 bases removed from V and 2 bases from J, the gap between germline ends came to 9 bases. The CDR3 is 13 residues long. Germline CDR1 GTSNPN, CDR2 SVGIG (reference sequence). In DNA form, the CDR3 reads TGTGCCTGGACGGGGGGCGCCTACAATGAGCAGTTCTTC. Its translation: CAWTGGAYNEQFF.

The chain joins TRBV18 to TRBJ2-1; D is unresolved. CDR1 is KGHSH and CDR2 is LQKENI in the germline V gene. V lost 1 base to trimming and J lost 5 bases, with 12 bases between them. This CDR3 region has 15 residues. CDR3 DNA sequence: TGTGCCAGCTCACCACTTATTATAGGAGACAATGAGCAGTTCTTC. Translation: CASSPLIIGDNEQFF.

The chain has TRBV9 and TRBJ2-2, with D unclear. CDR1 and CDR2 (germline): SGDLS, YYNGEE. V lost 0 bases, J lost 3 bases, and 9 bases lay in between. The CDR3 is 15 residues long. The CDR3 protein is CASSVAASYTGELFF. The CDR3 nucleotides read TGTGCCAGCAGCGTAGCGGCAAGCTACACCGGGGAGCTGTTTTTT.

This clone was found a few times. This chain uses TRBV6-5 with TRBJ2-2; D remains ambiguous. The germline V gene has CDR1 MNHEY and CDR2 SVGAGI. The CDR3 runs 15 residues. Trimming removed 10 bases at V and 3 bases at J, with 18 bases between. The CDR3 spells CATLSLTAHTGELFF. The DNA for the CDR3 is TGTGCCACCTTATCACTCACGGCACACACCGGGGAGCTGTTTTTT.

This clone was counted only a few times. V gene TRBV14 combines with J gene TRBJ2-3, with TRBD2 matching over 7 bases. The CDR3 consists of 14 residues. V shed 8 bases, J shed 1 base, and the junction held 6 bases outside the gene matches. The germline CDR1 and CDR2 sequences are SGHDN and FVKESK. Here the CDR3 DNA reads TGTGCCAGCGGAATAGCGGGTGGCACAGATACGCAGTATTTT. Its translation is CASGIAGGTDTQYF.

The sample holds a few counts of this clone. V usage is TRBV7-2 and J usage is TRBJ1-1; no definite D call. Trimming removed 4 bases from V and 0 bases from J, with 9 bases in between. This CDR3 has 14 amino acids. Germline V gene data show CDR1 as SGHTA and CDR2 as FQGNSA. As DNA, the CDR3 is TGTGCCAGCAGCTCGAGACGGATGAACACTGAAGCTTTCTTT. As protein: CASSSRRMNTEAFF.

The CDR3 sequence: CASSWGNRVQETQYF. The DNA of the CDR3 is TGCGCCAGCAGCTGGGGGAACAGGGTCCAAGAGACCCAGTACTTC. The chain employs TRBV5-1 and TRBJ2-5; D might be TRBD1 (6 bases). The V gene's germline CDR1 is SGHRS and CDR2 YFSETQ. This CDR3 is 15 amino acids long. Trimming shortened V by 3 bases and J by 1 base, and 13 bases separated the two germline ends.

This clone turned up a few times. The genes are TRBV4-3 and TRBJ2-2; D is perhaps TRBD1 or TRBD2 (6 bases each). V lost 0 bases, J lost 0 bases, and 20 bases lay in between. Germline V lookup: CDR1 LGHNA, CDR2 YSLEER. This CDR3 is 20 amino acids long. The CDR3 region has the DNA TGCGCCAGCAGCCAAGAGATCTTAAGGGGGGCTTTCGCGAACACCGGGGAGCTGTTTTTT. This gives the protein CASSQEILRGAFANTGELFF.

The DNA for the CDR3 is TGCGCCAGCAGCTTGGGAGGCAGCTTCCAAGAGACCCAGTACTTC. Translation: CASSLGGSFQETQYF. The rearrangement uses TRBV5-1 and TRBJ2-5, with D unresolved. This CDR3 is built from 15 residues. V lost 0 bases, J lost 1 base, and 10 bases lay in between. Germline V gene sequence: CDR1 SGHRS, CDR2 YFSETQ.

This clone appeared a few times. The genes are TRBV9 and TRBJ2-1; possible D gene TRBD1, 6 bases. Germline V gene data show CDR1 as SGDLS and CDR2 as YYNGEE. With 0 bases removed from V and 9 bases from J, the gap between germline ends came to 13 bases. This CDR3 is 14 amino acids long. CDR3 bases: TGTGCCAGCAGCGTAGAGGGGGAAGGAGGTGAGCAGTTCTTC. Protein sequence: CASSVEGEGGEQFF.

The chain carries TRBV11-2 and TRBJ2-4, with TRBD1 identical over 7 bases. Germline V lookup: CDR1 SGHAT, CDR2 FQNNGV. J lost 0 bases, V lost 6 bases, and 14 bases had no gene match. The CDR3 is made up of 18 amino acids. The CDR3 reads CASRQGPNSKLAKNIQYF. DNA of the CDR3: TGTGCCAGCAGACAGGGGCCGAACTCTAAGCTAGCCAAAAACATTCAGTACTTC. The full variable domain, its missing parts supplied by reference TRBV11-2 and TRBJ2-4, is EAGVAQSPRYKIIEKRQSVAFWCNPISGHATLYWYQQILGQGPKLLIQFQNNGVVDDSQLPKDRFSAERLKGVDSTLKIQPAKLEDSAVYLCASRQGPNSKLAKNIQYFGAGTRLSVL.

This clone was seen more than once but under ten times. The genes are TRBV6-5 and TRBJ1-5, with D tentatively TRBD1 (6 bases). V lost 4 bases and J lost 1, with 11 bases in between. This CDR3 is built from 15 residues. Germline lookup yields CDR1 MNHEY and CDR2 SVGAGI. DNA of the CDR3: TGTGCCAGCAGTTCCAGAACAGGGAGCAATCAGCCCCAGCATTTT. It codes for CASSSRTGSNQPQHF.

In regard to this clone: This specimen includes other DNA sequences encoding the same CDR3. V is TRBV10-3 and J is TRBJ2-3, with 7 bases identical to TRBD1. Germline CDR1 ENHRY, CDR2 SYGVKD. The CDR3 loop spans 14 amino acids. The junction had 2 bases not matched to a gene; V was cut back by 4 bases and J by 1 base. The CDR3 coding sequence is TGTGCCATCAGTGTCGGACAGGGCACAGATACGCAGTATTTT. It translates to CAISVGQGTDTQYF.

Only a few counts were recorded for this clone. This sequence joins TRBV30 and TRBJ2-3, with D tentatively TRBD1 (6 bases). Germline V gene sequence: CDR1 GTSNPN, CDR2 SVGIG (reference sequence). Trimming stripped 5 bases from V and 4 bases from J, with 10 bases between. The CDR3 extends over 12 amino acids. The chain's CDR3 is CAWDTGSDTQYF. CDR3 coding DNA: TGTGCCTGGGACACAGGGTCAGATACGCAGTATTTT.

In its sample, this clone was seen a few times. The chain uses TRBV30 and TRBJ1-2, with D maybe TRBD1 (6 bases). V lost 8 bases, J lost 6 bases, and 13 bases lay in between. The length of the CDR3 is 11 residues. Germline V gene lookup returns CDR1 GTSNPN and CDR2 SVGIG (reference sequence). For the CDR3, the DNA is TGTGCCCGTAGGGGGGGCGATGGCTACACCTTC. It specifies CARRGGDGYTF.

This clone was detected only a few times. The chain carries TRBV5-1 and TRBJ2-3, with TRBD1 as a possible D gene (7 bases). Germline V gene lookup returns CDR1 SGHRS and CDR2 YFSETQ. This CDR3 spans 15 amino acids. Trimming removed 3 bases at V and 9 bases at J, with 20 bases between. CDR3 sequence (DNA): TGCGCCAGCAGCTCGGCGACAGGGACTTCAGGGACGCAGTATTTT. Translating it yields CASSSATGTSGTQYF.

Only a few counts were recorded for this clone. This chain links TRBV5-1 with TRBJ2-3; 8 nucleotides agree with TRBD1. CDR1 is SGHRS and CDR2 is YFSETQ in the germline V gene. Trimming took 1 base from V and 4 from J; bases not matched to a gene: 5. The CDR3 contains 15 residues. The CDR3 DNA follows: TGCGCCAGCAGCTTGAGGGCAGGGGGCGCAGATACGCAGTATTTT. Translated: CASSLRAGGADTQYF.

A note on this clone: Other DNA sequences in the sample encode the same CDR3. The V and J genes are TRBV5-1 and TRBJ2-7; a possible D gene is TRBD2 (5 bases). This CDR3 has 12 residues. V lost 2 bases, J lost 3 bases, and 6 bases lay in between. Per germline, CDR1 SGHRS and CDR2 YFSETQ. In DNA form, the CDR3 reads TGCGCCAGCAGCTTAGACTACTACGAGCAGTACTTC. Translated, it gives CASSLDYYEQYF.

This clone was picked up one time. The chain combines TRBV30 with TRBJ1-5, with D hard to call. The ends were cut back, 2 bases at V and 0 bases at J, with 14 bases in the middle. Per the germline V gene, CDR1 is GTSNPN and CDR2 is SVGIG (reference sequence). The CDR3 loop spans 16 amino acids. The CDR3 nucleotides are TGTGCCTGGAGTCTAGCGAACCTGGGTAGCAATCAGCCCCAGCATTTT. Its translation is CAWSLANLGSNQPQHF.

The genes are TRBV11-2 and TRBJ2-2; D call uncertain. The CDR3 is 14 amino acids. Trimming pared 7 bases from V and 4 bases from J, leaving 13 bases between. Germline V lookup: CDR1 SGHAT, CDR2 FQNNGV. The CDR3 DNA follows: TGTGCCAGCACCTCCGACTCGGCCACCGGGGAGCTGTTTTTT. It codes for CASTSDSATGELFF.

The gene calls are TRBV11-2 and TRBJ2-2; D is perhaps TRBD2 (6 bases). The V and J ends lost 5 bases and 3 bases respectively, with 16 bases between them. The CDR3 has 16 residues. Per the germline V gene, CDR1 is SGHAT and CDR2 is FQNNGV. CDR3 sequence (DNA): TGTGCCAGCAGCGCCCGGAGGGGTGGAGACACCGGGGAGCTGTTTTTT. Amino acid sequence: CASSARRGGDTGELFF.

The chain combines TRBV6-1 with TRBJ2-6; no firm D call. CDR1 and CDR2 (germline): MNHNS, SASEGT. V was cut by 5 bases and J by 7 bases, with 18 bases left in between. The CDR3 runs to 16 residues. The CDR3 region is CASSQGQEIHANVLTF. CDR3 nucleotide sequence: TGTGCCAGCAGTCAAGGGCAGGAAATACACGCCAACGTCCTGACTTTC.

This clone was observed a few times. The CDR3 reads CASSYRPAAAANVLTF. CDR3 DNA: TGTGCCAGCAGTTACCGACCTGCGGCTGCGGCCAACGTCCTGACTTTC. The chain combines TRBV6-5 with TRBJ2-6, with unresolved D. The germline V and J ends were trimmed by 2 bases and 6 bases, with 14 bases remaining between them. The CDR3 is 16 amino acids. Germline lookup yields CDR1 MNHEY and CDR2 SVGAGI.

This clone was detected a few times. In nucleotides, the CDR3 is TGTGCCAGCAGCTTTTCTTCGAGTCAGGACAATGAGCAGTTCTTC. Amino acid sequence: CASSFSSSQDNEQFF. V usage is TRBV11-1 and J usage is TRBJ2-1; no clear D gene. V was cut by 3 bases and J by 5 bases, with 14 bases left in between. The germline V gene has CDR1 SGHAT and CDR2 FQDESV (reference sequence). The CDR3 is 15 residues long.

This clone came up a few times. The chain is built from TRBV25-1 and TRBJ2-1; D not resolved. This CDR3 has 13 amino acids. Deletions cut 4 bases from V and 2 bases from J, with 6 bases between. The germline CDR1 and CDR2 sequences are MGHDK and SYGVNS. The CDR3: CASSALAYNEQFF. The CDR3, as DNA: TGTGCCAGCAGTGCCCTAGCCTACAATGAGCAGTTCTTC.

This chain uses TRBV4-2 with TRBJ2-1; D possibly corresponds to TRBD2 (6 bases). The germline CDR1 and CDR2 sequences are LGHNA and YNFKEQ. The CDR3 loop spans 20 amino acids. Trimming removed 1 base at V and 0 bases at J, with 22 bases between. The CDR3 spells CASSQAPGTAKFSSYNEQFF. CDR3 DNA: TGTGCCAGCAGCCAAGCCCCCGGGACTGCGAAGTTCAGCTCCTACAATGAGCAGTTCTTC.

The chain carries TRBV7-2 and TRBJ2-7; D gene uncertain. The CDR3 length is 15 residues. V lost 1 base to trimming and J lost 3 bases, with 13 bases between them. Germline values: CDR1 SGHTA, CDR2 FQGNSA. CDR3 protein: CASSLDSRSNYEQYF. Written as DNA, the CDR3 is TGTGCCAGCAGCTTAGATTCTCGGTCCAACTACGAGCAGTACTTC. The whole variable domain, remainder taken from reference TRBV7-2 and TRBJ2-7, is GAGVSQSPSNKVTEKGKDVELRCDPISGHTALYWYRQSLGQGLEFLIYFQGNSAPDKSGLPSDRFSAERTGGSVSTLTIQRTQQEDSAVYLCASSLDSRSNYEQYFGPGTRLTVT.

This clone appeared a few times. CDR3 in amino acids: CASSPRISTDTQYF. The CDR3 DNA is TGTGCCAGCTCACCGCGGATCAGCACAGATACGCAGTATTTT. The chain combines TRBV18 with TRBJ2-3; no clear D gene. CDR3 length equals 14 residues. Germline V lookup: CDR1 KGHSH, CDR2 LQKENI. V lost 3 bases to trimming and J lost 0 bases, with 7 bases between them.

The chain joins TRBV13 to TRBJ2-1; 14 bases fit TRBD2. CDR3 size: 16 residues. CDR1 and CDR2 (germline): PRHDT, FYEKMQ (reference sequence). J gave up 9 bases and V 5 bases, and 9 bases lay outside the gene matches. CDR3: CASSPGGLAGEAEQFF. The CDR3 nucleotides are TGTGCCAGCAGCCCGGGGGGACTAGCGGGAGAGGCTGAGCAGTTCTTC.